This T cell receptor beta chain appears in the sequencing data of a study of OX40 agonist ivuxolimab in advanced cancers. Overall study results and limits: The study observed clonal expansion of CD4+ and CD8+ blood T cells by week 6 at 0.1 to 3.0 mg/kg.

Here immunoSEQ multiplex PCR was the method, and the copy in TCRdb shows in-frame clones only, minus some. The sample comprises under 50,000 clones, 75% to 90% of which are singletons, and roughly 54% rests with the top ten. A note on this clone: What it binds is unknown.

From germline, CDR1 is MNHNS and CDR2 SASEGT. Between the trimmed V and J ends, which lost 3 bases and 3 bases, there was a span of 17 bases. CDR3 length: 17 amino acids. This TCR came from an adult with an advanced solid tumor such as melanoma, head and neck, liver or kidney cancer. The chain combines TRBV6-1 with TRBJ1-4; no clear D. The material sequenced was CD4+ or CD8+ T cells sorted from blood, taken in a trial of the OX40 agonist ivuxolimab. The CDR3 here is CASSENQAGIANEKLFF. The CDR3 nucleotides read TGTGCCAGCAGTGAGAATCAGGCGGGAATCGCTAATGAAAAACTGTTTTTT.